The rows below give T cell receptor beta chains drawn from one sample of a study of spatial heterogeneity in lung cancer. Each CDR3 protein gets one entry after TCRdb re-called the 5' RACE reads with MiXCR. The data show 30,000 to 45,000 distinct CDR3 sequences, under 8.5% seen once. Source: PBMCs, taken at surgery. All receptors come from a female donor with early-stage non-small cell lung cancer. Each CDR3 is given with its conserved first and last residue. The order of the fields is clone size, D gene, J gene, V gene, CDR3 length, CDR3 protein, CDR3 DNA. A D gene is named only where the DNA matches it firmly. Size is omitted from some rows. Given values are once, few, many or a class for expanded clones.

many,TRBD1,TRBJ1-2,TRBV7-2,13,CASSIDRVYGYTF,TGTGCCAGCAGCATAGACAGGGTCTACGGCTACACCTTC
many,.,TRBJ1-5,TRBV2,14,CASRLDYSNQPQHF,TGTGCCAGCAGGCTAGACTATAGCAATCAGCCCCAGCATTTT
many,.,TRBJ2-5,TRBV7-2,17,CASSPRYEAGIAETQYF,TGTGCCAGCAGCCCACGCTACGAGGCCGGGATCGCGGAGACCCAGTACTTC
many,TRBD1,TRBJ1-1,TRBV29-1,14,CSVEDPAGGTEAFF,TGCAGCGTTGAAGATCCCGCAGGGGGAACTGAAGCTTTCTTT
many,.,TRBJ1-1,TRBV28,15,CASSLLGQENTEAFF,TGTGCCAGCAGTTTATTGGGGCAGGAGAACACTGAAGCTTTCTTT
few,.,TRBJ2-1,TRBV5-1,15,CASSLVPGTYNEQFF,TGCGCCAGCAGCTTGGTCCCGGGTACCTACAATGAGCAGTTCTTC
.,TRBD1,TRBJ1-1,TRBV20-1,15,CSAHSPGQGNTEAFF,TGCAGTGCTCACTCCCCTGGACAGGGGAACACTGAAGCTTTCTTT
few,TRBD2,TRBJ2-1,TRBV28,15,CASSPGLAGGNEQFF,TGTGCCAGCAGTCCGGGACTAGCGGGAGGCAATGAGCAGTTCTTC
many,.,TRBJ2-4,TRBV9,17,CASSVAVASSAKNIQYF,TGTGCCAGCAGCGTAGCGGTGGCCTCCTCAGCCAAAAACATTCAGTACTTC
.,.,TRBJ1-5,TRBV6-2/TRBV6-3,16,CASSYSPGIGNQPQHF,TGTGCCAGCAGTTACAGTCCGGGAATAGGCAATCAGCCCCAGCATTTT
many,.,TRBJ2-5,TRBV4-1,13,CASSERSYETQYF,TGCGCCAGCAGCGAGAGGAGTTACGAGACCCAGTACTTC
.,TRBD2,TRBJ2-1,TRBV20-1,17,CSAESPGTSGSKHEQFF,TGCAGTGCTGAATCCCCCGGGACTAGCGGGAGCAAGCATGAGCAGTTCTTC
few,.,TRBJ2-3,TRBV7-3,13,CASSPGAEGAQYF,TGTGCCAGCAGCCCCGGGGCAGAAGGGGCGCAGTATTTT
many,TRBD1,TRBJ1-1,TRBV6-6,14,CASTGGWGSAEAFF,TGTGCCAGCACAGGGGGCTGGGGTTCGGCTGAAGCTTTCTTT
few,.,TRBJ2-2,TRBV2,15,CASSERDLLAGELFF,TGTGCCAGCAGTGAACGGGACCTTTTGGCCGGGGAGCTGTTTTTT
many,.,TRBJ2-7,TRBV28,11,CASSGSYEQYF,TGTGCCAGCAGCGGGAGTTACGAGCAGTACTTC
few,.,TRBJ1-4,TRBV7-2,12,CASSLVMGELFF,TGTGCCAGCAGCTTAGTGATGGGGGAACTGTTTTTT
few,TRBD2,TRBJ2-7,TRBV20-1,15,CSARNPTSGGYEQYF,TGCAGTGCTAGGAACCCGACTAGCGGCGGCTACGAGCAGTACTTC
many,TRBD1,TRBJ1-1,TRBV11-2,16,CASSSYQGASNTEAFF,TGTGCCAGCAGCTCGTATCAGGGGGCTTCGAACACTGAAGCTTTCTTT
many,.,TRBJ1-4,TRBV12-3/TRBV12-4,14,CASSSTAELEKLFF,TGTGCCAGCAGTTCGACAGCTGAGCTTGAAAAACTGTTTTTT
.,.,TRBJ2-1,TRBV15,15,CATSRETALLSEQFF,TGTGCCACCAGCAGAGAAACCGCTCTCCTGTCTGAGCAGTTCTTC
.,.,TRBJ2-4,TRBV20-1,14,CSASGSSAKNIQYF,TGCAGTGCTAGCGGCTCCTCCGCCAAAAACATTCAGTACTTC
.,TRBD2,TRBJ2-1,TRBV27,16,CASSSIAGARRREQFF,TGTGCCAGCAGTTCAATAGCGGGAGCCCGACGTCGTGAGCAGTTCTTC
.,TRBD1,TRBJ2-7,TRBV3-1,15,CASSQGTGNSYEQYF,TGTGCCAGCAGCCAAGGGACAGGAAACTCCTACGAGCAGTACTTC
.,TRBD1,TRBJ2-5,TRBV29-1,12,CSVLTGGETQYF,TGCAGCGTCCTGACAGGGGGGGAGACCCAGTACTTC
.,.,TRBJ2-2,TRBV11-2,15,CASSFLVFNTGELLF,TGTGCCAGCAGCTTCTTAGTTTTTAACACCGGGGAGCTGTTATTT
.,.,TRBJ1-2,TRBV7-3,12,CASSLGNGGYTF,TGTGCCAGCAGCTTGGGGAACGGTGGCTACACCTTC
many,.,TRBJ2-3,TRBV11-3,13,CASSLGDTDTQYF,TGTGCCAGCAGCTTGGGGGATACAGATACGCAGTATTTT
few,.,TRBJ2-1,TRBV20-1,12,CSASRGWNEQFF,TGCAGTGCCAGCAGGGGTTGGAATGAGCAGTTCTTC
many,TRBD1,TRBJ2-5,TRBV27,16,CASSLLPGQGEETQYF,TGTGCCAGCAGTTTACTTCCCGGACAGGGCGAAGAGACCCAGTACTTC
few,.,TRBJ1-1,TRBV12-3/TRBV12-4,13,CASSLGGTTEAFF,TGTGCCAGCAGTTTAGGAGGTACCACTGAAGCTTTCTTT
many,.,TRBJ2-6,TRBV15,15,CATSPITSGANVLTF,TGTGCCACCAGCCCGATCACATCCGGGGCCAACGTCCTGACTTTC
.,.,TRBJ2-1,TRBV3-1,16,CASSQSPPRMRNEQFF,TGTGCCAGCAGCCAATCCCCCCCCCGGATGAGGAATGAGCAGTTCTTC
many,.,TRBJ2-3,TRBV7-2,16,CASSLVDRGPTDTQYF,TGTGCCAGCAGCTTAGTAGATCGGGGTCCGACAGATACGCAGTATTTT
many,TRBD2,TRBJ2-1,TRBV6-2/TRBV6-3,15,CASQLAGWSYNEQFF,TGTGCCAGCCAGCTAGCGGGGTGGTCCTACAATGAGCAGTTCTTC
.,.,TRBJ2-5,TRBV18,15,CASSPFTAPQETQYF,TGTGCCAGCTCACCATTCACCGCCCCGCAAGAGACCCAGTACTTC
many,.,TRBJ2-1,TRBV3-1,13,CASSLGRSNEQFF,TGTGCCAGCAGCCTCGGGAGATCCAATGAGCAGTTCTTC
.,.,TRBJ1-1,TRBV6-1,15,CASTWGRQQNTEAFF,TGTGCCAGCACCTGGGGTCGGCAGCAGAACACTGAAGCTTTCTTT
.,.,TRBJ2-5,TRBV6-1,15,CASSEAPPARESQYF,TGTGCCAGCAGTGAAGCCCCGCCTGCCAGAGAAAGCCAGTACTTC
.,.,TRBJ2-3,TRBV5-1,15,CASSFMGPRTDTQYF,TGCGCCAGCAGCTTCATGGGCCCCCGGACAGATACGCAGTATTTT
many,TRBD2,TRBJ2-5,TRBV2,17,CASSPGTSGDVEETQYF,TGTGCCAGCAGTCCCGGGACTAGCGGGGATGTTGAGGAGACCCAGTACTTC
many,TRBD1,TRBJ1-1,TRBV7-9,15,CASSTPSGGDTEAFF,TGTGCCAGCAGCACCCCTTCAGGGGGCGACACTGAAGCTTTCTTT
many,TRBD1,TRBJ2-5,TRBV5-5,14,CASSLGTGVETQYF,TGTGCCAGCAGCTTAGGGACAGGGGTAGAGACCCAGTACTTC
many,TRBD1,TRBJ1-5,TRBV10-3,15,CAISEDDRGNQPQHF,TGTGCCATCAGTGAGGATGACAGGGGCAATCAGCCCCAGCATTTT
many,.,TRBJ1-1,TRBV11-1,13,CASSRQINTEAFF,TGTGCCAGCAGCCGACAGATCAACACTGAAGCTTTCTTT
many,.,TRBJ1-3,TRBV5-1,16,CASSLDGLNSGNTIYF,TGCGCCAGCAGCTTGGACGGCTTAAACTCTGGAAACACCATATATTTT
many,.,TRBJ1-1,TRBV5-5,15,CASSLMWGTNTEAFF,TGTGCCAGCAGCTTGATGTGGGGTACGAACACTGAAGCTTTCTTT
many,TRBD2,TRBJ2-7,TRBV27,15,CASRDTSGVGYEQYF,TGTGCCAGCAGAGATACTAGCGGAGTCGGGTACGAGCAGTACTTC
many,.,TRBJ2-5,TRBV18,13,CASLLGLQETQYF,TGTGCCAGTCTCTTGGGGCTCCAAGAGACCCAGTACTTC
.,TRBD1,TRBJ2-7,TRBV30,14,CAWSVGDRGYEQYF,TGTGCCTGGAGTGTGGGGGACAGGGGTTACGAGCAGTACTTC
many,TRBD1,TRBJ1-6,TRBV2,15,CASNPGQGSNSPLHF,TGTGCCAGCAATCCGGGACAGGGTAGTAATTCACCCCTCCACTTT
.,.,TRBJ2-2,TRBV5-1,15,CASSLALHGTGELFF,TGCGCCAGCAGCTTGGCGCTACACGGGACCGGGGAGCTGTTTTTT
many,.,TRBJ2-3,TRBV11-2,16,CASSLLAVGAEDTQYF,TGTGCCAGCAGCTTATTGGCGGTCGGGGCAGAAGATACGCAGTATTTT